The 28 T cell receptor beta chains presented below share a single source sample, sequenced in a study of blood T cells in healthy people across ages. Primers used in a second PCR of about 7 to 12 cycles were a sample-barcoded 5' primer and a J-beta primer mix. MiXCR was run by TCRdb on the 5' RACE reads, yielding one entry per CDR3 protein. The repertoire includes 800,000 to 950,000 distinct CDR3 sequences, 25% to 35% of them detected once, and about 9.4% sits in the top ten. This sample also belongs to another study, concerning T cells of mothers and their children.

Sequencing was done on a sample of blood. The receptors originated from a woman in her 40s in good health.

The chain uses TRBV10-3 and TRBJ2-2; 8 bases agree with TRBD1. Germline V gene data show CDR1 as ENHRY and CDR2 as SYGVKD. This CDR3 has 14 amino acids. Germline trimming cut 7 bases from V and 3 bases from J; bases unmatched to any gene: 4. Here the CDR3 reads CAITGQGDTGELFF. In DNA, the CDR3 is TGTGCCATCACCGGACAGGGAGACACCGGGGAGCTGTTTTTT.

The V call is TRBV5-1, the J call TRBJ2-1; 10 bases agree with TRBD1. CDR1 is SGHRS and CDR2 is YFSETQ in the germline V gene. The CDR3 spans 16 residues. V lost 1 base to trimming and J lost 8 bases; unmatched junction nucleotides: 9. This CDR3 is CASSLWDRGGIDEQFF. Here the CDR3 DNA reads TGCGCCAGCAGCTTGTGGGACAGGGGAGGAATCGATGAGCAGTTCTTC. The full variable domain, rest sourced from reference TRBV5-1 and TRBJ2-1, is KAGVTQTPRYLIKTRGQQVTLSCSPISGHRSVSWYQQTPGQGLQFLFEYFSETQRNKGNFPGRFSGRQFSNSRSEMNVSTLELGDSALYLCASSLWDRGGIDEQFFGPGTRLTVL.

This sequence joins TRBV20-1 and TRBJ1-1; maybe TRBD1 (6 bases). Trimming shortened V by 6 bases and J by 1 base, and 15 bases separated the two germline ends. CDR3 length: 14 residues. Germline V gives CDR1 DFQATT, CDR2 SNEGSKA (reference sequence). CDR3 in DNA: TGCAGTGCGAGGGGGGGGGCTCGGAACACTGAAGCTTTCTTT. Translated: CSARGGARNTEAFF.

Worth noting for this clonotype: One end of the junction fails to match germline, which may point to a read error. The chain links TRBV29-1 to TRBJ2-1, with D possibly TRBD2 on 6 matching bases. CDR3 length: 14 residues. Germline CDR1 and CDR2: SQVTM and ANQGSEA. CDR3 nucleotide sequence: TGCAGCGTGGAGGGCGGAAGCTCCTACAATAAGCAGTTCTTC. Translating gives CSVEGGSSYNKQFF.

To note about this clonotype: One junction end does not reproduce the germline sequence, and a read error may be involved. The gene calls are TRBV10-3 and TRBJ2-3; a weak D match, TRBD2 (6 bases). This CDR3 is built from 14 residues. Germline V gene data show CDR1 as ENHRY and CDR2 as SYGVKD. The CDR3 DNA is TGTGCCATCAGTGAACAGCCTAGCGCAGATATGCAGTATTTT. Its protein product is CAISEQPSADMQYF.

The chain links TRBV6-6 to TRBJ1-2; D remains unclear. CDR1 is MNHNY, CDR2 SVGAGI, per germline (reference sequence). The CDR3 spans 15 residues. V lost 7 bases, J lost 1 base, and 16 bases lay in between. CDR3 sequence (DNA): TGTGCCAGCATACTGCAATACAGTGTTAACTATGGCTACACCTTC. This codes for CASILQYSVNYGYTF.

In its sample, this clonotype was seen a few times. The rearrangement links TRBV20-1 to TRBJ1-5; the D is unclear. The V and J ends lost 6 bases and 0 bases respectively, with 12 bases between them. The CDR3 covers 14 residues. CDR1 DFQATT and CDR2 SNEGSKA come from the germline V gene (reference sequence). The CDR3 nucleotides read TGCAGTGCCGCAACGCGGCGTAGCAATCAGCCCCAGCATTTT. It encodes CSAATRRSNQPQHF.

The chain employs TRBV9 and TRBJ2-3; 9 bases align to TRBD2. The length of the CDR3 is 16 residues. The V segment lost 0 bases and the J segment 5 bases; nucleotides outside the gene matches: 7. From germline, CDR1 is SGDLS and CDR2 YYNGEE. The CDR3 DNA reads as TGTGCCAGCAGCGTAGGCCAGCGGGGGGCGAGAGATACGCAGTATTTT. Its protein product is CASSVGQRGARDTQYF.

This clonotype was picked up many times. The V and J genes are TRBV20-1 and TRBJ1-5, with TRBD1 identical over 7 bases. The V segment lost 5 bases and the J segment 4 bases; nucleotides outside the gene matches: 14. The length of the CDR3 is 16 residues. The V gene's germline CDR1 is DFQATT and CDR2 SNEGSKA (reference sequence). The CDR3 DNA is TGCAGTGCTCCGACCCGGCCCGGGACAGATAATCAGCCCCAGCATTTT. This sequence encodes CSAPTRPGTDNQPQHF.

This chain's CDR3 is CASSVRGVGSFVAASYNEQFF. CDR3 nucleotide sequence: TGTGCCAGCAGCGTAAGGGGAGTGGGAAGCTTCGTAGCGGCCTCCTACAATGAGCAGTTCTTC. The chain recombines TRBV9 with TRBJ2-1, with D tentatively TRBD2 (6 bases). This CDR3 spans 21 amino acids. CDR1 and CDR2 (germline): SGDLS, YYNGEE. V was trimmed by 1 base and J by 0 bases, leaving 26 bases between them.

This clonotype occurred once. The chain carries TRBV13 and TRBJ2-3; D is perhaps TRBD1 or TRBD2 (5 bases each). The CDR3 is 14 amino acids. Germline-derived CDR1 and CDR2 are PRHDT and FYEKMQ (reference sequence). V lost 5 bases and J 2 bases, leaving 11 bases between the germline ends. CDR3 DNA: TGTGCCAGCAGCCGACGGGACCACACAGATACGCAGTATTTT. This translates into CASSRRDHTDTQYF.

This clonotype has a handful of counts. The chain links TRBV7-6 to TRBJ2-3, with D possibly being TRBD1 or TRBD2 (6 bases each). The V gene's germline CDR1 is SGHVS and CDR2 FNYEAQ. Deletions cut 1 base from V and 3 bases from J, with 14 bases between. The CDR3 totals 16 residues. CDR3 amino acids: CASSLVVEGVTDTQYF. CDR3 in DNA: TGTGCCAGCAGCTTAGTAGTGGAGGGGGTAACAGATACGCAGTATTTT.

The sample holds a few counts of this clonotype. The CDR3 region has the DNA TGCGCCAGCAGCTTGCAACCTTACAGGGTCACTGAAGCTTTCTTT. Protein product: CASSLQPYRVTEAFF. The rearrangement joins TRBV5-1 to TRBJ1-1; D perhaps matches TRBD1 (6 bases). V dropped 1 base and J dropped 4 bases, with 14 bases sitting between them. CDR3 length equals 15 residues. Per germline, CDR1 SGHRS and CDR2 YFSETQ.

The chain has TRBV29-1 and TRBJ1-5; TRBD1 matches 10 bases. This CDR3 is built from 13 residues. Looked up from germline, CDR1 is SQVTM and CDR2 is ANQGSEA. V was pared by 6 bases and J by 6 bases, with 5 bases of the junction left unmatched. In nucleotides, the CDR3 is TGCAGCGTGACAGGGGGCTCAGGTCAGCCCCAGCATTTT. Protein: CSVTGGSGQPQHF.

This clonotype was seen a single time. A read error may be the cause here, since a much bigger clone is one base away. V is TRBV5-5 and J is TRBJ2-4; 7 bases are shared with TRBD1. There are 14 residues in the CDR3. The V gene's germline CDR1 is SGHKS and CDR2 YYEKEE (reference sequence). In DNA, the CDR3 is TGTGCCAGCAGCTGGGACCAGGGGGTAAACATTGAGTACTTC. This codes for CASSWDQGVNIEYF.

This clonotype has just a few counts. A read error may explain this, as a much larger clone is one base away. The chain recombines TRBV11-2 with TRBJ2-7; TRBD1 matches at 9 bases. The germline CDR1 and CDR2 sequences are SGHAT and FQNNGV. The CDR3 totals 16 residues. Trimming removed 0 bases from V and 2 bases from J; junction bases left unmatched: 5. CDR3 sequence (DNA): TGTGCCAGCAGCTTAGAGTGGACAGGGGCTCCCTACGAGCAGTACTTC. Its translation is CASSLEWTGAPYEQYF.

CDR3 bases: TGTGCCAGCAGAATTTCCCGGGGGAGCACCGGGGAGCTGTTTTTT. Its protein is CASRISRGSTGELFF. V usage is TRBV11-2 and J usage is TRBJ2-2, with a tentative D call TRBD2 (6 bases). CDR3 length: 15 residues. Germline values: CDR1 SGHAT, CDR2 FQNNGV. V was clipped by 6 bases and J by 4 bases, with 15 bases between them.

This clonotype was picked up a small number of times. The chain joins TRBV18 to TRBJ2-3, with TRBD2 matching over 7 bases. The CDR3 has 15 residues. The germline V gene has CDR1 KGHSH and CDR2 LQKENI. With V trimmed by 3 bases and J by 2 bases, 5 bases remained unmatched. The CDR3 DNA follows: TGTGCCAGCTCACCGGGCCGGGGGGTCACAGATACGCAGTATTTT. Protein product: CASSPGRGVTDTQYF. The whole variable domain, filled in from reference TRBV18 and TRBJ2-3, reads NAGVMQNPRHLVRRRGQEARLRCSPMKGHSHVYWYRQLPEEGLKFMVYLQKENIIDESGMPKERFSAEFPKEGPSILRIQQVVRGDSAAYFCASSPGRGVTDTQYFGPGTRLTVL.

A few counts support this clonotype. V usage is TRBV20-1 and J usage is TRBJ2-7; weak D call: TRBD2 (5 bases). Per the germline V gene, CDR1 is DFQATT and CDR2 is SNEGSKA (reference sequence). The CDR3 sequence is 14 residues long. The V end was cut by 3 bases, the J end by 4 bases, with 16 bases between. In DNA, the CDR3 is TGCAGTGCTAGGGCAAGCGGTGAAAATTACGAGCAGTACTTC. Its protein is CSARASGENYEQYF.

This chain's CDR3 is CASSQDVGGYNSPLHF. The CDR3 nucleotides read TGTGCCAGCAGCCAAGACGTCGGGGGGTATAATTCACCCCTCCACTTT. The chain combines TRBV5-4 with TRBJ1-6; tentatively, D is TRBD1 (5 bases). V was pared by 4 bases and J by 4 bases, with 15 bases between. Germline assignment: CDR1 SGHNT and CDR2 YYREEE (reference sequence). The CDR3 extends over 16 amino acids.

This clonotype was found many times. This chain uses TRBV15 with TRBJ1-2; maybe TRBD1 (6 bases). The germline gives CDR1 LNHNV, CDR2 YYDKDF (reference sequence). The germline V and J ends were trimmed by 1 base and 2 bases, with 14 bases remaining between them. The CDR3 is 16 amino acids. The CDR3 nucleotides are TGTGCCACCAGCAGAGGGGGGCTACAGGGAAACTATGGCTACACCTTC. It specifies CATSRGGLQGNYGYTF.

In this sample, this clonotype turned up a few times. The rearrangement uses TRBV29-1 and TRBJ1-1; 10 bases are a match to TRBD1. The V gene end was trimmed by 6 bases and the J gene end by 1 base; junction bases not matched to a gene: 5. Germline CDR1 SQVTM, CDR2 ANQGSEA. The CDR3 is 14 residues long. This CDR3 is CSVGQGVRNTEAFF. The CDR3 DNA reads as TGCAGCGTCGGACAGGGGGTGAGGAACACTGAAGCTTTCTTT. Using reference TRBV29-1 and TRBJ1-1 for the parts outside the CDR3, the full variable domain is SAVISQKPSRDICQRGTSLTIQCQVDSQVTMMFWYRQQPGQSLTLIATANQGSEATYESGFVIDKFPISRPNLTFSTLTVSNMSPEDSSIYLCSVGQGVRNTEAFFGQGTRLTVV.

A note on this clonotype: This may stem from a read error, because a much larger clone lies one nucleotide away. CDR3 region: CASKQTSTDTEYF. CDR3 coding DNA: TGTGCCAGCAAACAAACTAGCACAGATACGGAGTATTTT. The V call is TRBV12-3 or TRBV12-4, the J call TRBJ2-3, with a tentative D call TRBD2 (6 bases). The CDR3 runs to 13 residues.

The CDR3 reads CASSLGGGSYEQFF. CDR3 nucleotide sequence: TGTGCCAGCAGCTTAGGCGGGGGATCTTACGAGCAGTTCTTC. This chain links TRBV7-2 with TRBJ2-1, with 7 nucleotides matching TRBD2. Germline-derived CDR1 and CDR2 are SGHTA and FQGNSA. With V trimmed by 1 base and J by 10 bases, 7 bases remained unmatched. The CDR3 covers 14 residues.

This clonotype was seen only a few times. The gene calls are TRBV7-2 and TRBJ2-4; possible D gene TRBD2, 6 bases. Germline-derived CDR1 and CDR2 are SGHTA and FQGNSA. The CDR3 consists of 15 residues. The germline V and J ends were trimmed by 5 bases and 8 bases, with 19 bases remaining between them. The CDR3 nucleotides are TGTGCCAGCAGCCCCGGGCTAGGAGGGTGGGACATTCAGTACTTC. Translating it yields CASSPGLGGWDIQYF.

On this clonotype: The junction does not match germline at one end; this may be a read error. The rearrangement joins TRBV6-2 or TRBV6-3 to TRBJ2-3; D may be TRBD2 (7 bases). This CDR3 is 15 amino acids long. CDR1 MNHEY and CDR2 SVGEGT come from the germline V gene. This CDR3 is CASSVGGGAQDTQYF. The CDR3 DNA reads as TGTGCCAGCAGTGTTGGAGGGGGGGCACAGGATACACAGTATTTT.

The V gene is TRBV28, the J gene TRBJ2-1, with 9 bases identical to TRBD1. The CDR3 totals 13 residues. The trim removed 8 bases at V and 9 bases at J, leaving 8 bases unmatched. Germline assignment: CDR1 MDHEN and CDR2 SYDVKM. CDR3 in amino acids: CASHRDRASEQFF. The CDR3 DNA reads as TGTGCCAGCCACCGGGACAGGGCTAGTGAGCAGTTCTTC.

Details on this clonotype: At one boundary the junction diverges from the germline segment, which might be a read error. The chain carries TRBV6-2 or TRBV6-3 and TRBJ2-1; TRBD1 is a possible D gene (7 bases). The germline gives CDR1 MNHEY, CDR2 SVGEGT. This CDR3 comprises 11 residues. The CDR3 DNA is TGTGCCGGCAGTCAGGGGGGAGAGCAGTTCTTC. Encoded protein: CAGSQGGEQFF.